Listed below are T cell receptor beta chains from one sample, sequenced in a study of CD8 T cells in Susac syndrome. Using its own MiXCR run on the immunoSEQ multiplex PCR reads, TCRdb lists one record per CDR3 protein. The table has roughly 200,000 distinct CDR3 sequences, approximately 94% seen once; the top ten hold more than 0.09%. The source material was CD4+ T cells from PBMCs. The receptors derive from a human donor with multiple sclerosis. The CDR3 runs from the conserved cysteine through the conserved F or W. D genes are given only for firm matches.

V gene: TRBV9
D gene: .
J gene: TRBJ2-2
CDR3 protein: CASSVVWGTGELFF
CDR3 DNA: TGTGCCAGCAGCGTAGTATGGGGCACCGGGGAGCTGTTTTTT

V gene: TRBV3-1
D gene: TRBD1
J gene: TRBJ2-6
CDR3 protein: CASSQHPGQSSGANVLTF
CDR3 DNA: TGTGCCAGCAGCCAGCACCCGGGACAGTCCTCTGGGGCCAACGTCCTGACTTTC

V gene: TRBV7-2
D gene: TRBD1
J gene: TRBJ1-1
CDR3 protein: CASSLDNRGQQPDF
CDR3 DNA: TGTGCCAGCAGCTTAGACAACAGGGGGCAGCAGCCCGACTTT

V gene: TRBV5-1
D gene: .
J gene: TRBJ1-2
CDR3 protein: CASSLGIEDGYTF
CDR3 DNA: TGCGCCAGCAGCTTAGGGATTGAGGACGGCTACACCTTC

V gene: TRBV27
D gene: .
J gene: TRBJ2-1
CDR3 protein: CASGRSSYNEQFF
CDR3 DNA: TGTGCCAGTGGCAGGAGCTCCTACAATGAGCAGTTCTTC

V gene: TRBV4-1
D gene: .
J gene: TRBJ2-7
CDR3 protein: CASSQEPGYSSYEQYF
CDR3 DNA: TGCGCCAGCAGCCAGGAACCGGGGTATAGCTCCTACGAGCAGTACTTC

V gene: TRBV4-1
D gene: TRBD1
J gene: TRBJ1-4
CDR3 protein: CASSPGTVNEKLFF
CDR3 DNA: TGCGCCAGCAGTCCCGGGACAGTTAATGAAAAACTGTTTTTT

V gene: TRBV12-3/TRBV12-4
D gene: .
J gene: TRBJ1-2
CDR3 protein: CASSFGRAVGGYTF
CDR3 DNA: TGTGCCAGCAGTTTCGGCAGGGCAGTGGGTGGCTACACCTTC

V gene: TRBV30
D gene: .
J gene: TRBJ1-1
CDR3 protein: CAWTLGDRPEAFF
CDR3 DNA: TGTGCCTGGACGCTTGGGGACCGCCCTGAAGCTTTCTTT

V gene: TRBV2
D gene: .
J gene: TRBJ2-7
CDR3 protein: CASSDQGADYEQYF
CDR3 DNA: TGTGCCAGCAGTGATCAGGGAGCGGACTACGAGCAGTACTTC

V gene: TRBV6-6
D gene: .
J gene: TRBJ1-5
CDR3 protein: CASRGAGSNQPQHF
CDR3 DNA: TGTGCCAGCAGGGGTGCGGGGAGCAATCAGCCCCAGCATTTT

V gene: TRBV30
D gene: .
J gene: TRBJ1-1
CDR3 protein: CAWSEGRFQAFF
CDR3 DNA: TGTGCCTGGAGTGAGGGTCGTTTCCAAGCTTTCTTT

V gene: TRBV25-1
D gene: .
J gene: TRBJ2-3
CDR3 protein: CASSNSRDPHTQYF
CDR3 DNA: TGTGCCAGCAGTAACAGCCGGGACCCCCATACGCAGTATTTT

V gene: TRBV29-1
D gene: .
J gene: TRBJ1-1
CDR3 protein: CSVAWGPSEAFF
CDR3 DNA: TGCAGCGTTGCGTGGGGGCCGTCTGAAGCTTTCTTT

V gene: TRBV12-3/TRBV12-4
D gene: .
J gene: TRBJ2-1
CDR3 protein: CASSLPGSGYNEQFF
CDR3 DNA: TGTGCCAGCAGTTTACCGGGGTCGGGGTACAATGAGCAGTTCTTC

V gene: TRBV4-3
D gene: .
J gene: TRBJ2-5
CDR3 protein: CASSQEGVLETQYF
CDR3 DNA: TGCGCCAGCAGCCAAGAGGGGGTTTTAGAGACCCAGTACTTC

V gene: TRBV12-3/TRBV12-4
D gene: .
J gene: TRBJ2-5
CDR3 protein: CASTKTGPGETQYF
CDR3 DNA: TGTGCCAGCACCAAAACCGGCCCCGGGGAGACCCAGTACTTC

V gene: TRBV9
D gene: .
J gene: TRBJ1-5
CDR3 protein: CASSPLGTPHQPQHF
CDR3 DNA: TGTGCCAGCAGCCCCTTGGGGACCCCCCATCAGCCCCAGCATTTT

V gene: TRBV6-6
D gene: .
J gene: TRBJ2-3
CDR3 protein: CASSSRDSTDTQYF
CDR3 DNA: TGTGCCAGCAGTTCTCGGGACTCCACAGATACGCAGTATTTT